This TCR beta chain emerged from a study of CD8+CD57+ T cells in acquired aplastic anemia. Study background: Sorted CD4+ plus CD8+ cells gave DNA averaging 3.2 ug.

The V gene's germline CDR1 is SGHDN and CDR2 FVKESK. This CDR3 spans 13 amino acids. V lost 0 bases and J lost 5, with 7 bases in between. General study points: Patients and controls shared under 30 CD8+ CDR3 sequences, highly expressed in patients.

A remark on this clonotype: What it binds is unknown.

Genomic DNA provided the template from which TCR beta VDJ and CDR3 profiles were obtained. TCRdb ran MiXCR on the reads and lists one entry per CDR3 protein. Of about 160,000 distinct CDR3 sequences detected, 70% to 80% appear once; the ten largest clones hold roughly half. Sequenced patients had shown CD8+CD57+ cell expansion by flow cytometry. Patients, without exception, had severe acquired aplastic anemia. Patients had not yet gotten any therapy when their blood was taken for sampling. Sequencing used sorted CD4+, CD8+, or CD8+CD57+ T cells (not recorded which) from PBMCs. The TCR sequence derives from a human donor with aplastic anemia. This chain joins TRBV14 and TRBJ1-2; weak D call: TRBD1 (5 bases). The CDR3 DNA sequence: TGTGCCAGCAGCCAAGAGGCAGGGTATGGCTACACCTTC. Its translation is CASSQEAGYGYTF.